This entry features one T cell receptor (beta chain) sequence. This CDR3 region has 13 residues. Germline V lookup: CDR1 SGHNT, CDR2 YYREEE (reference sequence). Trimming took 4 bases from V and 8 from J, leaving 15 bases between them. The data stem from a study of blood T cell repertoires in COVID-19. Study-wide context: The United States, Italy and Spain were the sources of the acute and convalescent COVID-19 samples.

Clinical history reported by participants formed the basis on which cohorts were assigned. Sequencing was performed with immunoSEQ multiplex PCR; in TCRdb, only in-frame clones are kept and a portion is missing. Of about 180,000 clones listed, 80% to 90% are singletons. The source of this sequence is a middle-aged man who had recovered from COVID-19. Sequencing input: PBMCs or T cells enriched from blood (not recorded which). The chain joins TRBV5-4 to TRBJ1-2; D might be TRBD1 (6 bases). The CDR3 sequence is CASSLSYREGYTF. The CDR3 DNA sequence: TGTGCCAGCAGCCTATCTTACAGGGAGGGCTACACCTTC.